This TCR beta chain was obtained from a study of T cell responses to AZD1222 COVID-19 vaccine. Study results and caveats: AZD1222 recipients seropositive at baseline numbered only five or six.

The method was immunoSEQ multiplex PCR; TCRdb's version includes in-frame clones alone and lacks a portion of them. This table holds 98,000 or so clones, nearly 95% found once. This CDR3 comprises 13 residues. Trimming cost V 1 base and J 8 bases, with 11 bases left between them. The germline V gene encodes CDR1 LGHDT and CDR2 YNNKEL (reference sequence). On this clone: Antigen unknown.

V gene TRBV3-1 (or the pseudogene TRBV3-2) combines with J gene TRBJ1-1, with D possibly being TRBD1 (5 bases). The receptor was derived from an adult in good health. The source was peripheral blood, collected on day 0 of AZD1222 vaccination. The CDR3 DNA follows: TGTGCCAGCAGCCAAGGACCGGGACGGGAAGCTTTCTTT. It yields the protein CASSQGPGREAFF.